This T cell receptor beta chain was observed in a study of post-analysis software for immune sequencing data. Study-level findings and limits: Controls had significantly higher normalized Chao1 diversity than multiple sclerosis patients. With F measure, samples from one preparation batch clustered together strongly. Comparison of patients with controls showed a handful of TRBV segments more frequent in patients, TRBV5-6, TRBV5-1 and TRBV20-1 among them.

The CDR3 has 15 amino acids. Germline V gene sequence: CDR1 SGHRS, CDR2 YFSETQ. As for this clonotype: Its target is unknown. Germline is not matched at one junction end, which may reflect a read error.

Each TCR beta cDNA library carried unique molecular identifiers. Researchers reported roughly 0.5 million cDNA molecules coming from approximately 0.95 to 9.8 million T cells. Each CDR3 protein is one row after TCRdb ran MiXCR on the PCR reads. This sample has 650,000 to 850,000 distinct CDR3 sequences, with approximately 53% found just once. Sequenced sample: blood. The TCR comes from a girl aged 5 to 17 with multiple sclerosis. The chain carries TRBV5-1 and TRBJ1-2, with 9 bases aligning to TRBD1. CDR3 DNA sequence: TGCGCCAGCAGCGAGGGGACAGGGCGGGACTATGGCTGCACCTTC. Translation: CASSEGTGRDYGCTF. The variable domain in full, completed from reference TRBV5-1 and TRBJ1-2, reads KAGVTQTPRYLIKTRGQQVTLSCSPISGHRSVSWYQQTPGQGLQFLFEYFSETQRNKGNFPGRFSGRQFSNSRSEMNVSTLELGDSALYLCASSEGTGRDYGCTFGSGTRLTVV.